The 4 T cell receptor beta chains reported below all come from one sample, sequenced in a study of blood T cells in healthy people across ages (dated by TCRdb to the mid-2010s). Library prep was done by 5' RACE. This sample was sequenced with an Illumina HiSeq 2500. The second PCR ran for roughly 7 to 12 cycles and used a J-beta primer mix along with a sample-barcoded 5' primer. Using fastp at Q25 and MiXCR, TCRdb reprocessed the public reads and kept productive beta chains. Duplicate CDR3 protein sequences are folded into a single record with the most common DNA and genes. The sample table contains 800,000 to 900,000 distinct CDR3 sequences; only one count was recorded for approximately 67% of them. The ten most abundant clones make up 28% of the sample. The sequenced sample was blood. Receptor source: a young man in good health.

Ten or more counts support this clonotype. This chain connects TRBV7-3 to TRBJ2-5, with D perhaps matching TRBD2 (5 bases). The CDR3 runs to 18 residues. Trimming removed 5 bases from V and 5 bases from J, with 27 bases in between. CDR1 is SGHTA, CDR2 FQGTGA, per germline. CDR3 protein: CASSPLGSPSGGQETQYF. The CDR3 DNA reads as TGTGCCAGCAGCCCACTAGGATCGCCCAGCGGTGGGCAGGAGACCCAGTACTTC.

The rearrangement links TRBV2 to TRBJ2-3; D ambiguous. CDR1 is SNHLY and CDR2 is FYNNEI in the germline V gene. The CDR3 is made up of 11 amino acids. V gave up 6 bases and J gave up 3 bases, with 4 bases separating them. CDR3 coding DNA: TGTGCCAGCAGGAAGACAGATACGCAGTATTTT. This translates into CASRKTDTQYF.

There are a few counts of this clonotype. The V call is TRBV29-1, the J call TRBJ2-3; 8 bases agree with TRBD1. The CDR3 runs 13 residues. Germline-derived CDR1 and CDR2 are SQVTM and ANQGSEA. V was pared by 7 bases and J by 4 bases, with 7 bases of the junction left unmatched. In DNA, the CDR3 is TGCAGCGCAGGACAGGGCTTTTCAGATACGCAGTATTTT. Protein: CSAGQGFSDTQYF.

This chain uses TRBV28 with TRBJ1-3, with D unclear. Trimming cost V 7 bases and J 5 bases, with 18 bases left between them. CDR3 length: 15 amino acids. Germline V gene lookup returns CDR1 MDHEN and CDR2 SYDVKM. For the CDR3, the DNA is TGTGCCAGCACCGCCGGACTCCAGGATAGAAACACCATATATTTT. Translating gives CASTAGLQDRNTIYF.